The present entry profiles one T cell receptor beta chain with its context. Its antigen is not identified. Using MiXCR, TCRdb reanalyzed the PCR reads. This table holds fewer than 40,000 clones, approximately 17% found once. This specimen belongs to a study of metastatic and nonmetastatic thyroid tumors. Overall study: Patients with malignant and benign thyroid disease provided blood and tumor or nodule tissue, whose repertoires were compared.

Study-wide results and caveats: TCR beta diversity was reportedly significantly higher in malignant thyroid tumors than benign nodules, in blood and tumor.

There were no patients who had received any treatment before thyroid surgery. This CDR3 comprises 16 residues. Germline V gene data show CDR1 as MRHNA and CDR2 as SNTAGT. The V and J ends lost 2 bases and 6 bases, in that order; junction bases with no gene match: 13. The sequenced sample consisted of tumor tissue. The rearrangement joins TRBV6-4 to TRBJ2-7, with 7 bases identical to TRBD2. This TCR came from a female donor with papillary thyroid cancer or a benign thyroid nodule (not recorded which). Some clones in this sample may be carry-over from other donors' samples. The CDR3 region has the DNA TGTGCCAGCAGTGACCCGACTAGCTTGGGACCCCCCGAGCAGTACTTC. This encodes CASSDPTSLGPPEQYF.